The rows below give T cell receptor beta chains drawn from one sample of a study of monozygotic twins with inflammatory bowel disease. TCRdb reworked the 5' RACE reads into one entry per CDR3 protein, no DNA. The repertoire shows roughly 140,000 distinct CDR3 sequences; the top ten hold 2.4%. The sequencing input was blood. These receptors were taken from a human donor with ulcerative colitis or Crohn's disease, or a healthy co-twin of an affected twin (not recorded which). Both conserved end residues are part of each CDR3.

TRBV10-3	TRBJ2-3	CAINRDRGSKDTQYF
TRBV20-1	TRBJ2-5	CSARLGRETQYF
TRBV11-2	TRBJ1-3	CASSLRQPVSNTIYF
TRBV3-1	TRBJ2-5	CASSRGVQETQYF
TRBV20-1	TRBJ1-5	CSALQGGSNQPQHF
TRBV14	TRBJ1-5	CASSHNQPQHF
TRBV5-1	TRBJ2-7	CASSRMDSGPYEQYF
TRBV7-2	TRBJ2-7	CASSTGPTRNYEQYF
TRBV7-2	TRBJ1-4	CASSLSRQEKLFF
TRBV12-3/TRBV12-4	TRBJ1-2	CASSLMATGLYGYTF
TRBV12-3/TRBV12-4	TRBJ1-6	CASSFGDRPNSPLHF
TRBV6-5	TRBJ1-2	CASSYSELQVYGYTF
TRBV3-1	TRBJ2-7	CASSLYSYEQYF
TRBV6-2/TRBV6-3	TRBJ2-2	CASSYSWQLNTGELFF
TRBV29-1	TRBJ1-2	CSVALGTIYGYTF
TRBV30	TRBJ2-3	CAWWDRRYSADTQYF
TRBV29-1	TRBJ2-3	CSGRGDRGFVTDTQYF
TRBV18	TRBJ2-5	CASSGVETQYF
TRBV20-1	TRBJ2-3	CSAFGTVITDTQYF
TRBV5-1	TRBJ1-6	CASSRSGAGTSPLHF
TRBV5-1	TRBJ2-7	CASSLMTGMREQYF
TRBV19	TRBJ1-5	CAGSTRENQPQHF
TRBV18	TRBJ1-1	CASSPPGRPDTEAFF
TRBV30	TRBJ1-1	CAWSEGSHTEAFF
TRBV5-4	TRBJ1-2	CASLGRDTGGYTF